Following are 23 T cell receptor beta chains from one sample sequenced in a study of T cell changes during pregnancy in multiple sclerosis. The table came from immunoSEQ multiplex PCR; TCRdb's copy has only in-frame clones and leaves some out. Of tens of thousands of clones detected, almost 95% appear once; the ten largest clones hold approximately 2.8%. The sequencing used peripheral blood, collected in the third trimester of pregnancy. All receptors derive from a female donor in good health, enrolled as a control in a pregnancy study.

The chain is built from TRBV5-1 and TRBJ1-3; D perhaps matches TRBD1 (6 bases). The CDR3 is 14 amino acids. Germline CDR1 and CDR2: SGHRS and YFSETQ. The V end lost 2 bases, the J end lost 4 bases, and 10 bases lay between the germline ends. This CDR3 is CASSLGTTGNTIYF. CDR3 DNA: TGCGCCAGCAGCTTAGGGACAACAGGAAACACCATATATTTT.

The chain has TRBV5-1 and TRBJ2-3; D perhaps matches TRBD1 (6 bases). Germline assignment: CDR1 SGHRS and CDR2 YFSETQ. V gave up 2 bases and J gave up 4 bases, with 14 bases separating them. This CDR3 contains 15 residues. The CDR3 sequence is CASSLARGEPDTQYF. The DNA for the CDR3 is TGCGCCAGCAGCTTAGCCAGGGGAGAGCCAGATACGCAGTATTTT.

The rearrangement joins TRBV12-5 to TRBJ1-4; 9 nucleotides line up with TRBD1. The CDR3 is 15 residues long. V lost 6 bases and J lost 7; bases outside the gene matches: 9. The V gene's germline CDR1 is LGHNT and CDR2 FRNRAP. The CDR3 loop is CASGPPGQGSEKLFF. CDR3 sequence (DNA): TGTGCTAGTGGCCCCCCCGGACAGGGGAGTGAAAAACTGTTTTTT. Full variable domain (outside the CDR3, taken from reference TRBV12-5 and TRBJ1-4): DARVTQTPRHKVTEMGQEVTMRCQPILGHNTVFWYRQTMMQGLELLAYFRNRAPLDDSGMPKDRFSAEMPDATLATLKIQPSEPRDSAVYFCASGPPGQGSEKLFFGSGTQLSVL.

The gene calls are TRBV11-3 and TRBJ2-3; 11 bases are a match to TRBD2. Germline V gene sequence: CDR1 SGHNT, CDR2 YENEEA. The CDR3 is made up of 14 amino acids. V lost 4 bases and J lost 6; bases outside the gene matches: 3. CDR3 coding DNA: TGTGCCAGCAGCTCTAGCGGGAGGTCGGATACGCAGTATTTT. It codes for CASSSSGRSDTQYF.

V usage is TRBV4-3 and J usage is TRBJ1-3; D is unclear. V shed 5 bases and J shed 8 bases, with 7 bases lying between them. The CDR3 consists of 11 residues. Germline-derived CDR1 and CDR2 are LGHNA and YSLEER. CDR3 amino acids: CASSSLYTIYF. The CDR3 bases are TGCGCCAGCAGCTCTCTATACACCATATATTTT.

The gene calls are TRBV28 and TRBJ2-4, with a weak D call TRBD2 (6 bases). V gave up 0 bases and J gave up 7 bases, with 16 bases separating them. The germline V gene encodes CDR1 MDHEN and CDR2 SYDVKM. The CDR3 has 16 amino acids. The CDR3 DNA follows: TGTGCCAGCAGTTTATGGCCGAGGACTAAGATTAACATTCAGTACTTC. It yields the protein CASSLWPRTKINIQYF.

The gene calls are TRBV5-1 and TRBJ2-7; 7 bases match TRBD1. In germline, CDR1 is SGHRS, CDR2 YFSETQ. V lost 3 bases, J lost 5 bases, and 2 bases stayed unmatched. CDR3 length: 12 residues. As DNA, the CDR3 is TGCGCCAGCAGCTCGACAGGGAACGAGCAGTACTTC. It specifies CASSSTGNEQYF.

The V and J genes are TRBV4-1 and TRBJ2-7, with a possible D match to TRBD2 (6 bases). Germline values: CDR1 MGHRA, CDR2 YSYEKL. V shed 2 bases and J shed 4 bases, with 12 bases lying between them. There are 14 residues in the CDR3. The DNA of the CDR3 is TGCGCCAGCAGCCAATCCGGGACTTATTACGAGCAGTACTTC. Encoded protein: CASSQSGTYYEQYF.

This chain uses TRBV6-1 with TRBJ2-2; 8 nucleotides align to TRBD2. This CDR3 spans 15 amino acids. Germline assignment: CDR1 MNHNS and CDR2 SASEGT. V lost 4 bases, J lost 5 bases, and 6 bases stayed unmatched. As DNA, the CDR3 is TGTGCCAGCAGTGGGCTAGCGGGCCCGACCGGGGAGCTGTTTTTT. It translates to CASSGLAGPTGELFF.

The chain recombines TRBV13 with TRBJ2-2; 9 bases agree with TRBD2. The V segment lost 2 bases and the J segment 3 bases; nucleotides outside the gene matches: 4. This CDR3 spans 16 amino acids. Germline CDR1 is PRHDT and CDR2 is FYEKMQ (reference sequence). The CDR3 loop reads CASSLYVAGDTGELFF. In nucleotides, the CDR3 is TGTGCCAGCAGCTTATATGTAGCGGGGGACACCGGGGAGCTGTTTTTT. The full variable domain, its missing parts supplied by reference TRBV13 and TRBJ2-2, is AAGVIQSPRHLIKEKRETATLKCYPIPRHDTVYWYQQGPGQDPQFLISFYEKMQSDKGSIPDRFSAQQFSDYHSELNMSSLELGDSALYFCASSLYVAGDTGELFFGEGSRLTVL.

This chain uses TRBV5-4 with TRBJ2-1; TRBD2 matches 10 bases. Germline CDR1 and CDR2: SGHNT and YYREEE (reference sequence). CDR3 length: 15 amino acids. With V trimmed by 5 bases and J by 5 bases, 7 bases remained unmatched. CDR3 in amino acids: CASSRTSGGHNEQFF. The CDR3 nucleotides read TGTGCCAGCAGTCGGACTAGCGGAGGACACAATGAGCAGTTCTTC.

The J gene is TRBJ2-3, the V gene TRBV10-1; 9 nucleotides agree with TRBD2. The CDR3 runs 16 residues. From germline, CDR1 is WNHNN and CDR2 SYGVQD (reference sequence). Unmatched junction bases numbered 5, after V lost 2 bases and J lost 2 bases. The CDR3 bases are TGCGCCAGCAGTGAGGGGAGCGGGGGGAACACAGATACGCAGTATTTT. It encodes CASSEGSGGNTDTQYF.

V usage is TRBV9 and J usage is TRBJ2-7; perhaps TRBD2 as D (6 bases). This CDR3 region has 15 residues. The V gene lost 4 bases and the J gene lost 0 bases, with 14 bases spanning the gap. The germline CDR1 and CDR2 sequences are SGDLS and YYNGEE. The CDR3 nucleotides read TGTGCCAGCAGCCGGAGGGAGGAGGGCTCCTACGAGCAGTACTTC. Translated, it gives CASSRREEGSYEQYF.

The sample holds one count of this clone. The rearrangement uses TRBV2 and TRBJ2-7; 13 bases line up with TRBD2. CDR3 size: 16 residues. Germline-derived CDR1 and CDR2 are SNHLY and FYNNEI. Germline trimming cut 3 bases from V and 3 bases from J; bases unmatched to any gene: 5. CDR3 residues: CASSDPGLAGVYEQYF. The DNA for the CDR3 is TGTGCCAGCAGTGACCCCGGACTAGCGGGGGTCTACGAGCAGTACTTC.

The chain carries TRBV7-9 and TRBJ1-2; 8 positions agree with TRBD1. The CDR3 runs to 12 residues. The germline gives CDR1 SEHNR, CDR2 FQNEAQ (reference sequence). V shed 5 bases and J 6 bases; nucleotides not matched to a gene: 2. The CDR3 protein is CASSPTGDGYTF. For the CDR3, the DNA is TGTGCCAGCAGCCCGACAGGGGATGGCTACACCTTC.

The chain uses TRBV28 and TRBJ1-4, with TRBD1 matching 7 bases. CDR1 and CDR2 from the germline V gene are MDHEN and SYDVKM. This CDR3 is built from 15 residues. V lost 5 bases to trimming and J lost 3 bases; unmatched junction nucleotides: 6. The CDR3, as DNA: TGTGCCAGCAGTCCATCAGGGGGACCTAATGAAAAACTGTTTTTT. Protein sequence: CASSPSGGPNEKLFF.

The chain combines TRBV27 with TRBJ2-7, with D perhaps TRBD1 (5 bases). The CDR3 runs 13 residues. V was trimmed by 5 bases and J by 7 bases, leaving 15 bases between them. CDR1 is MNHEY, CDR2 SMNVEV, per germline (reference sequence). The chain's CDR3 is CASSEAGKGEQYF. CDR3 in DNA: TGTGCCAGCAGTGAAGCAGGGAAAGGAGAGCAGTACTTC.

The chain is built from TRBV4-1 and TRBJ1-4; D is perhaps TRBD1 (5 bases). Trimming pared 4 bases from V and 7 bases from J, leaving 16 bases between. CDR1 and CDR2 (germline): MGHRA, YSYEKL. The CDR3 is 15 amino acids. CDR3 DNA sequence: TGCGCCAGCAGCCCCCAGCAGGGTAGGGCTGAAAAACTGTTTTTT. Its translation: CASSPQQGRAEKLFF.

V gene TRBV6-1 combines with J gene TRBJ2-5, with 7 bases matching TRBD2. The CDR3 has 15 amino acids. V was pared by 5 bases and J by 2 bases, with 8 bases of the junction left unmatched. Germline V gene sequence: CDR1 MNHNS, CDR2 SASEGT. The CDR3: CASSTGLDRQETQYF. The CDR3, as DNA: TGTGCCAGCAGTACAGGACTAGATAGACAAGAGACCCAGTACTTC.

This clone was detected only once. The chain employs TRBV5-4 and TRBJ1-5; 7 bases line up with TRBD1. Per germline, CDR1 SGHNT and CDR2 YYREEE (reference sequence). The CDR3 spans 13 residues. J was trimmed by 8 bases and V by 0 bases; bases with no gene match: 2. The CDR3 coding sequence is TGTGCCAGCAGCTTGGAAGGGGGCAAGCCCCAGCATTTT. Translating it yields CASSLEGGKPQHF.

The chain combines TRBV5-1 with TRBJ1-1, with 11 positions matching TRBD1. Looked up from germline, CDR1 is SGHRS and CDR2 is YFSETQ. The CDR3 is made up of 15 amino acids. Germline trimming cut 4 bases from V and 1 base from J; bases unmatched to any gene: 3. CDR3 sequence (DNA): TGCGCCAGCAGCCAAGGACAGGGGGCGAACACTGAAGCTTTCTTT. Protein: CASSQGQGANTEAFF.

V usage is TRBV28 and J usage is TRBJ2-5; TRBD1 is a possible D gene (5 bases). Germline V gene sequence: CDR1 MDHEN, CDR2 SYDVKM. This CDR3 is built from 12 residues. V shed 7 bases and J shed 2 bases, with 8 bases lying between them. CDR3 loop: CASKRGQETQYF. The CDR3 DNA reads TGTGCCAGCAAAAGGGGTCAAGAGACCCAGTACTTC.

The V gene is TRBV18, the J gene TRBJ1-5, with unresolved D. The CDR3 sequence is 13 residues long. Per the germline V gene, CDR1 is KGHSH and CDR2 is LQKENI. Deletions cut 3 bases from V and 7 bases from J, with 10 bases between. The CDR3 loop is CASSPKADQPQHF. The DNA of the CDR3 is TGTGCCAGCTCACCCAAAGCGGACCAGCCCCAGCATTTT. Variable domain in full (rest from reference TRBV18 and TRBJ1-5): NAGVMQNPRHLVRRRGQEARLRCSPMKGHSHVYWYRQLPEEGLKFMVYLQKENIIDESGMPKERFSAEFPKEGPSILRIQQVVRGDSAAYFCASSPKADQPQHFGDGTRLSIL.